This TCR beta chain was obtained from a study of tumor-infiltrating lymphocytes in primary liver carcinoma. Study in general: Each of the samples returned roughly 3.65 to 7.5 million productive TCRbeta reads (a yield similar across tissue types).

Of note for this clonotype: Its antigen remains unknown. At one end the junction does not follow the germline gene, possibly because of a read error.

Study outcomes and limitations: In tumor-adjacent and tumor-blood pairs, overlap was lower than in tumor region pairs.

Production of TCR beta cDNA used around 460 ng total RNA together with a constant-region primer. Generation of the TCR beta libraries relied on three nested multiplex PCR rounds using slightly modified ARM-PCR. Forward primers for TRBV1-TRBV30 and a C-beta reverse primer served the first two PCR rounds, at around 9 cycles each. TCRdb recomputed calls from the multiplex PCR reads with MiXCR, one row per CDR3 protein. The sample holds some 180,000 distinct CDR3 sequences, about 60% seen once. The CDR3 totals 15 residues. Germline values: CDR1 SGHAT, CDR2 FQNNGV. Germline DNA was extracted too, while blood RNA derived from unsorted whole blood. Before surgery, about 3.9 milliliters of EDTA blood were taken.

The chain employs TRBV11-2 and TRBJ1-1; TRBD1 matches at 9 bases. The origin of this receptor is a man between 35 and 55 years old with primary liver carcinoma and hepatitis B virus infection. Sequenced sample: peripheral blood. The CDR3 coding sequence is TGTGCCAGCAGCTTAGAACAGGGGGCGAGCACTGAGGCTTTCTTT. It specifies CASSLEQGASTEAFF.